This paragraph reports one T cell receptor (beta chain). The data are from a study of T cell changes during pregnancy in multiple sclerosis. Data came from immunoSEQ multiplex PCR; TCRdb stores just in-frame clones and leaves some out. The repertoire includes about 110,000 clones, about 94% of them detected once, and 1.5% sits in the top ten. Germline V gives CDR1 MDHEN, CDR2 SYDVKM. The CDR3 extends over 14 amino acids. Trimming cost V 3 bases and J 2 bases, with 11 bases left between them. The sample in question was peripheral blood, obtained in the third trimester of pregnancy. This sequence originates from a female donor with multiple sclerosis, enrolled in a pregnancy study. The rearrangement joins TRBV28 to TRBJ2-7; a possible D gene is TRBD1 (6 bases). CDR3 loop: CASSLEQGTYEQYF. The DNA for the CDR3 is TGTGCCAGCAGTTTGGAACAGGGCACCTACGAGCAGTACTTC.